This record concerns one T cell receptor beta chain sequence. These data belong to a study of T cell responses to AZD1222 COVID-19 vaccine. Here immunoSEQ multiplex PCR was the method, and the copy in TCRdb shows in-frame clones only, minus some. This sample has roughly 97,000 clones, with approximately 91% found just once. V was clipped by 6 bases and J by 7 bases, with 24 bases between them. CDR1 is MDHEN, CDR2 SYDVKM, per germline. CDR3 length: 16 residues. This specimen was peripheral blood, taken on day 0 of AZD1222 vaccination. This sequence joins TRBV28 and TRBJ1-2, with D maybe TRBD1 (5 bases). The clonotype originates from an adult in good health. CDR3 coding DNA: TGTGCCAGCAGCAAACCTGGATCAGGGACCCCAGCTGGCTACACCTTC. Translation: CASSKPGSGTPAGYTF.